This T cell receptor (beta chain) appears in the sequencing data of a study of response to subunit inactivated influenza vaccine. The J segment lost 1 base and the V segment lost 5 bases, leaving 4 bases of the junction unmatched. The CDR3 contains 16 residues. Study-level points and caveats: The authors suggested that every seasonal influenza vaccination recruits few new T cells.

TCRdb analysed the RT-PCR reads with MiXCR anew, one entry per CDR3 protein. The sample contains roughly 570,000 distinct CDR3 sequences, around 15% of which appear only once. Only a few counts were recorded for this clonotype. What it recognizes is unknown. V is TRBV12-3 or TRBV12-4 and J is TRBJ2-1; TRBD2 agrees at 11 bases. This clonotype originated in a man over 45 who received an inactivated influenza vaccine. The sample in question was PBMCs from blood, obtained about 12 days after vaccination. As DNA, the CDR3 is TGTGCCAGCAGTCTTCGGACTAGCGGGTCCTACAATGAGCAGTTCTTC. Translated, it gives CASSLRTSGSYNEQFF.